Presented here are 7 T cell receptor beta chains from one specimen sequenced in a study of blood T cell repertoires in COVID-19. Repertoires were generated with immunoSEQ multiplex PCR, while TCRdb's copy carries only in-frame clones and drops some. The table lists about 250,000 clones, around 88% of them singletons. The sample taken for sequencing was peripheral blood. These receptors were collected from a man at least 80 years old with acute or convalescent COVID-19.

The genes are TRBV6-5 and TRBJ1-1, with D maybe TRBD1 (6 bases). CDR3 size: 15 residues. From germline, CDR1 is MNHEY and CDR2 SVGAGI. Trimming removed 6 bases at V and 5 bases at J, with 19 bases between. CDR3 sequence: CASRRQASLGTEAFF. Written as DNA, the CDR3 is TGTGCCAGCAGGAGACAGGCCTCCTTAGGAACTGAAGCTTTCTTT.

The chain couples TRBV3-1 (or the pseudogene TRBV3-2) to TRBJ2-3; D gene uncertain. In germline, CDR1 is LGHDT, CDR2 YNNKEL (reference sequence). There are 22 residues in the CDR3. The V end lost 4 bases, the J end lost 0 bases, and 32 bases lay between the germline ends. CDR3 DNA sequence: TGTGCCAGCAGCCCTCCCGGTGTTACCGGGTGGCTCTCTTCCGCTAGCACAGATACGCAGTATTTT. This gives the protein CASSPPGVTGWLSSASTDTQYF.

V is TRBV3-1 (or the pseudogene TRBV3-2) and J is TRBJ1-1, with TRBD1 as a possible D gene (5 bases). CDR1 LGHDT and CDR2 YNNKEL come from the germline V gene (reference sequence). CDR3 length equals 14 residues. V lost 1 base, J lost 4 bases, and 10 bases lay in between. The CDR3 loop is CASSQVREVTEAFF. The CDR3 DNA is TGTGCCAGCAGCCAAGTCAGGGAGGTCACTGAAGCTTTCTTT.

The chain has TRBV3-1 (or the pseudogene TRBV3-2) and TRBJ1-6; no clear D gene. Trimming pared 0 bases from V and 7 bases from J, leaving 4 bases between. The CDR3 contains 13 residues. In germline, CDR1 is LGHDT, CDR2 YNNKEL (reference sequence). This chain's CDR3 is CASSQDINSPLHF. CDR3 sequence (DNA): TGTGCCAGCAGCCAAGATATCAATTCACCCCTCCACTTT.

This chain uses TRBV12-3 or TRBV12-4 with TRBJ2-3; D not resolved. V was trimmed by 6 bases and J by 6 bases, leaving 7 bases between them. The CDR3 consists of 11 residues. CDR3: CASSLFDTQYF. CDR3 coding DNA: TGTGCCAGCAGCCTATTTGATACGCAGTATTTT.

The V gene is TRBV5-5, the J gene TRBJ1-2; 10 positions match TRBD1. The CDR3 covers 15 residues. Losses at the gene ends were 4 bases for V and 4 bases for J; bases not matched to a gene: 7. Per the germline V gene, CDR1 is SGHKS and CDR2 is YYEKEE (reference sequence). The DNA of the CDR3 is TGTGCCAGCAGCCTGGGGACAGGGGAGCTCTATGGCTACACCTTC. It specifies CASSLGTGELYGYTF.

This clone was seen more than once but under ten times. This chain uses TRBV11-3 with TRBJ2-7; TRBD2 aligns across 7 bases. V was clipped by 3 bases and J by 7 bases; unmatched bases: 9. Germline CDR1 is SGHNT and CDR2 is YENEEA. CDR3 length: 14 residues. The CDR3 bases are TGTGCCAGCAGCTTGTCTAGCGGTCAAGGGGAGCAGTACTTC. This codes for CASSLSSGQGEQYF.